Listed below are T cell receptor beta chains from one sample, sequenced in a study of T cells expressing NK-cell markers. TCRdb reprocessed the 5' RACE reads and reports one entry per CDR3 protein, with no DNA. The repertoire table contains about 150,000 distinct CDR3 sequences. Sequencing was performed on blood T cells: a sorted CD56 or NKG2C T cell subset, CD4+ or CD8+ T cells, or bulk PBMC T cells (not recorded which). These receptors were taken from a woman in her 50s in good health. Each CDR3 is given with its conserved first and last residue.

TRBJ1-1 | TRBV13 | CASSPRGALGTEAFF
TRBJ1-1 | TRBV3-1 | CASSRDNFMNTEAFF
TRBJ2-1 | TRBV12-3/TRBV12-4 | CASSSPGLRQFF
TRBJ2-7 | TRBV7-2 | CASRHPPERDSYEQYF
TRBJ2-1 | TRBV19 | CASKQGHEQFF
TRBJ2-5 | TRBV7-6 | CASSQGLRGEETQYF
TRBJ2-3 | TRBV12-3/TRBV12-4 | CASSPLPGEAWDTQYF
TRBJ1-4 | TRBV15 | CATSRARVVGDEKLFF
TRBJ1-1 | TRBV19 | CASSTGTYWGAEAFF
TRBJ2-2 | TRBV24-1 | CATSDLRMGELFF
TRBJ2-1 | TRBV4-1 | CASSHALKDLKGEGFF
TRBJ1-5 | TRBV6-5 | CASSYGGNQPQHF
TRBJ2-5 | TRBV7-9 | CASSSRGAGRETQYF
TRBJ2-1 | TRBV19 | CASSMWDLGHEQFF
TRBJ2-6 | TRBV9 | CASSVMANVLTF
TRBJ1-2 | TRBV20-1 | CSAKGTDYGYTF
TRBJ2-2 | TRBV25-1 | CASSLTSPGELFF
TRBJ2-4 | TRBV19 | CASQPRDSGTYAKNIQYF
TRBJ1-2 | TRBV2 | CASSDQGAPGYTF
TRBJ2-1 | TRBV5-4 | CAIYPDSRNEQFF
TRBJ2-7 | TRBV10-2 | CASRKSDGRRYEQYF
TRBJ2-3 | TRBV29-1 | CSVERTGGTNTQYF
TRBJ2-3 | TRBV20-1 | CSARGGGAVTDTQYF
TRBJ1-5 | TRBV18 | CASSPPESDQPQHF
TRBJ1-1 | TRBV20-1 | CSADEGGNTEAFF